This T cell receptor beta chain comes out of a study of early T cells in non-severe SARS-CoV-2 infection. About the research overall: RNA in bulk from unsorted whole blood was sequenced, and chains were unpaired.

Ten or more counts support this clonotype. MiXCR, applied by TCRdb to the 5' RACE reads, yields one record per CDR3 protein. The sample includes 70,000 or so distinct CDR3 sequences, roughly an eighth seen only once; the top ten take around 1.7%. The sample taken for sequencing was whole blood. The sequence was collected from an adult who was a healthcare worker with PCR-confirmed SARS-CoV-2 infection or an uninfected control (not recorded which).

DNA for the CDR3: TGCAGTGCTAGACCCAGGACTAGCGGGAAAAACATTCAGTACTTC. This codes for CSARPRTSGKNIQYF. This rearrangement joins TRBV20-1 to TRBJ2-4; 11 bases are shared with TRBD2. The CDR3 is 15 residues long. CDR1 is DFQATT, CDR2 SNEGSKA, per germline (reference sequence). V shed 2 bases and J 4 bases; nucleotides not matched to a gene: 4.